The T cell receptor beta chain under discussion was sequenced for a study of blood T cells in healthy people across ages. Study information: Template switching captured about one barcoded beta molecule per two T cells.

This clonotype has just a few counts. The authors ran a second PCR of 7 to 11 cycles using a sample-barcoded 5' primer and a J-beta primer mix. CDR3-containing paired-end reads numbered at least 2.5 million in each sample. Each CDR3 protein gets one entry after TCRdb re-called the 5' RACE reads with MiXCR. The data contain about 1.6 million distinct CDR3 sequences, approximately 32% of them singletons. CDR3 length: 17 residues. After removal of 5 bases from V and 5 bases from J, the junction contained 16 bases not matched to a gene. The V and J genes are TRBV12-3 or TRBV12-4 and TRBJ2-5, with 8 positions matching TRBD2. Sequences were obtained from blood. The receptor was derived from a woman in her thirties in good health. CDR3 nucleotide sequence: TGTGCCAGCAGTGGGTTGGGGGAGGAGCGGGGGCAGGAGACCCAGTACTTC. It yields the protein CASSGLGEERGQETQYF.